A single T cell receptor beta chain is shown here with its context. TCRdb processed the 5' RACE reads anew with MiXCR; each CDR3 protein has one entry. The sample records some 130,000 distinct CDR3 sequences, about 25% being singletons. The sample belongs to a study of T-cell memory formation after mild COVID-19. Overall study context: Clusters of TCRs were largely donor specific.

The receptor's source is an adult woman who had mild COVID-19 (a few samples of this study predate the infection). Cell type and time point are not known. Sequenced material: PBMCs or a T cell subset sorted from them (not recorded which).

The CDR3 protein is CASSYSPSDYSNQPQHF. CDR3 sequence (DNA): TGTGCCAGCAGTTACTCTCCCAGCGATTATAGCAATCAGCCCCAGCATTTT. The chain has TRBV6-6 and TRBJ1-5; no clear D gene. The CDR3 contains 17 residues. The germline V gene has CDR1 MNHNY and CDR2 SVGAGI (reference sequence). V was trimmed by 0 bases and J by 0 bases, leaving 12 bases between them.